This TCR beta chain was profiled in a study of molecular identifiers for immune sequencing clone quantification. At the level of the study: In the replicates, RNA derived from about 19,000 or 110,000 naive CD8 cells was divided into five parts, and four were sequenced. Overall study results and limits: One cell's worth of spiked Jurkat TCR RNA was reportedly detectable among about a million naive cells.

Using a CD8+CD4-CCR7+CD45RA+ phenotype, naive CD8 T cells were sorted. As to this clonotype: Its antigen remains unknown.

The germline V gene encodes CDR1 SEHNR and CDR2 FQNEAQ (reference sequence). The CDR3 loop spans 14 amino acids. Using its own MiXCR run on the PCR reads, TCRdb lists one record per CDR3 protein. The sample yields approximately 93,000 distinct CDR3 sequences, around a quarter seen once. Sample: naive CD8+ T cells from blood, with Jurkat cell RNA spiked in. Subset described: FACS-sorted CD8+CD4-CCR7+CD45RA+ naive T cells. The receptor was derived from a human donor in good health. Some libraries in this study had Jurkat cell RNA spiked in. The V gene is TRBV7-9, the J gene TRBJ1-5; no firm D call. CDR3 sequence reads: CAGSPSDSNQPQHF. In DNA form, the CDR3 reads TGTGCTGGCAGCCCAAGCGATAGCAATCAGCCCCAGCATTTT.